Here is one T cell receptor beta chain with its context. As yet, its antigen is unknown. The data derive from a study of shared clonotypes between healthy human individuals. Study-level background: The plates for each donor numbered three CD4 naive, three CD4 memory, two CD8 naive and one CD8 memory. Study conclusions and caveats: Generation probability values for non-shared clonotypes were lower than those for clonotypes shared by all four donors.

V lost 3 bases and J lost 5, with 17 bases in between. Germline V gene lookup returns CDR1 LNHDA and CDR2 SQIVND (reference sequence). The CDR3 runs 15 residues. Generated by immunoSEQ multiplex PCR, the TCRdb table keeps only in-frame clones and is missing some. The data show 2.5 million or so clones, around nine tenths seen once. Material for sequencing was naive CD4+ T cells sorted from blood. Subset in this sample: CD45RA+ positively selected. The rearrangement uses TRBV19 and TRBJ2-7; no clear D. The origin of this receptor is a young man in good health. In DNA, the CDR3 is TGTGCCAGTAGTATCTTCTACACTGGGCGGAACGAGCAGTACTTC. Amino acid sequence: CASSIFYTGRNEQYF.